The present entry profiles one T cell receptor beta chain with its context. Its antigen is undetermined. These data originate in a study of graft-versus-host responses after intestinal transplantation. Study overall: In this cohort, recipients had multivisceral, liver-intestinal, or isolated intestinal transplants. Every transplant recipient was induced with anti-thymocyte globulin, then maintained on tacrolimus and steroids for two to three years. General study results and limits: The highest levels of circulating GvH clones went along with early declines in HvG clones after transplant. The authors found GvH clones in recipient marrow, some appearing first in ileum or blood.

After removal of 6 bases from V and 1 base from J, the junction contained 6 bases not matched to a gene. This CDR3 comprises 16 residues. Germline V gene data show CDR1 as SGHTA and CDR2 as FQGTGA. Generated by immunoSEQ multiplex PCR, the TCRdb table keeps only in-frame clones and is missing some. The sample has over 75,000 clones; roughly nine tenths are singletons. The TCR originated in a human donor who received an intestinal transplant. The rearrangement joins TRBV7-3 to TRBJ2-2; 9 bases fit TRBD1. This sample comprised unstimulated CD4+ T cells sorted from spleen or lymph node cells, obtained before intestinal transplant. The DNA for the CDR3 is TGTGCCAGCAGGCGGACAGGGGCCGTGAACACCGGGGAGCTGTTTTTT. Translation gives CASRRTGAVNTGELFF.